The 15 T cell receptor beta chains below all came from one sample that was sequenced in a study of T cells after yellow fever vaccination. TCRdb redid the calling of the 5' RACE reads with MiXCR, one entry per CDR3 protein. The data hold roughly 310,000 distinct CDR3 sequences, with roughly 3.5% observed a single time. The input for sequencing was PBMCs, taken on the day of the yellow fever booster vaccination. The receptors were sampled from a young man who received the YFV17D yellow fever vaccine.

This clonotype has a count of ten or more. CDR3 in amino acids: CASSLATSDEQYF. In DNA form, the CDR3 reads TGTGCCAGCAGCTTAGCAACTAGCGACGAGCAGTACTTC. The rearrangement joins TRBV7-6 to TRBJ2-7, with TRBD2 matching 7 bases. With 0 bases clipped from V and 5 bases from J, the junction kept 1 base outside the gene matches. This CDR3 is 13 amino acids long. CDR1 SGHVS and CDR2 FNYEAQ come from the germline V gene.

This clonotype came up a few times. The chain joins TRBV6-6 to TRBJ2-5; D might be TRBD2 (5 bases). CDR3 size: 13 residues. The germline gives CDR1 MNHNY, CDR2 SVGAGI (reference sequence). Trimming shortened V by 6 bases and J by 2 bases, and 10 bases separated the two germline ends. The CDR3: CASSEGQQETQYF. The CDR3 DNA reads TGTGCCAGCAGCGAGGGTCAGCAAGAGACCCAGTACTTC.

This sequence joins TRBV18 and TRBJ2-3; a weak D match, TRBD1 (5 bases). CDR1 and CDR2 from the germline V gene are KGHSH and LQKENI. The CDR3 runs 12 residues. Trimming removed 2 bases at V and 11 bases at J, with 11 bases between. This CDR3 reads CASSPKGRKQYF. The CDR3 nucleotides are TGTGCCAGCTCACCAAAGGGGCGCAAGCAGTATTTT.

This clonotype was detected ten times or more. This chain joins TRBV4-3 and TRBJ2-1; TRBD2 matches at 7 bases. CDR1 and CDR2 from the germline V gene are LGHNA and YSLEER. J gave up 8 bases and V 1 base, and 11 bases lay outside the gene matches. The CDR3 is 16 amino acids. The CDR3 DNA sequence: TGCGCCAGCAGCCAAGCTTTGGGACTACGTTGGGATGAGCAGTTCTTC. Translating it yields CASSQALGLRWDEQFF.

In its sample, this clonotype was seen a few times. The chain is built from TRBV27 and TRBJ2-7; no clear D gene. Germline CDR1 reads MNHEY; CDR2 reads SMNVEV (reference sequence). Trimming took off 6 bases at V and 0 bases at J, with 12 bases between the two ends. The CDR3 is 14 residues long. For the CDR3, the DNA is TGTGCCAGCAGCCCTAAGCTAACCTCCTACGAGCAGTACTTC. Translation: CASSPKLTSYEQYF.

This clonotype was picked up a small number of times. The chain has TRBV6-5 and TRBJ2-7; either TRBD1 or TRBD2 may fit D (5 bases each). Trimming left V 0 bases short and J 6 bases short, with 15 bases between. Germline-derived CDR1 and CDR2 are MNHEY and SVGAGI. The CDR3 runs 15 residues. CDR3 sequence: CASSYSGRPGSEQYF. The CDR3, as DNA: TGTGCCAGCAGTTACTCGGGGCGGCCAGGGAGCGAGCAGTACTTC.

This clonotype showed up many times. V and J are TRBV30 and TRBJ2-3; D may correspond to TRBD1 or TRBD2 (6 bases each). V lost 0 bases and J 1 base, leaving 8 bases between the germline ends. This CDR3 region has 14 residues. The germline V gene encodes CDR1 GTSNPN and CDR2 SVGIG (reference sequence). The CDR3 nucleotides are TGTGCCTGGAGTGTGGGGGGCGGCACAGATACGCAGTATTTT. Its protein product is CAWSVGGGTDTQYF.

This clonotype was detected many times. The chain employs TRBV5-1 and TRBJ2-1; D gene ambiguous. This CDR3 contains 15 residues. CDR1 is SGHRS, CDR2 YFSETQ, per germline. V was clipped by 1 base and J by 0 bases, with 8 bases between them. The CDR3 nucleotides are TGCGCCAGCAGCTTGCAGGATAGCTCCTACAATGAGCAGTTCTTC. Protein sequence: CASSLQDSSYNEQFF.

At least ten counts were recorded for this clonotype. The chain joins TRBV4-1 to TRBJ1-6, with a possible D match to TRBD1 (5 bases). Per the germline V gene, CDR1 is MGHRA and CDR2 is YSYEKL. The CDR3 is 17 amino acids. V lost 0 bases and J lost 3, with 12 bases in between. The CDR3 spells CASSQEGSTGYNSPLHF. CDR3 nucleotide sequence: TGCGCCAGCAGCCAAGAAGGGAGTACAGGCTATAATTCACCCCTCCACTTT.

This clonotype was observed many times. The chain is built from TRBV29-1 and TRBJ2-5, with TRBD2 matching over 10 bases. The CDR3 length is 13 residues. Germline V gene lookup returns CDR1 SQVTM and CDR2 ANQGSEA. Germline trimming cut 5 bases from V and 5 bases from J; bases unmatched to any gene: 5. In nucleotides, the CDR3 is TGCAGCGTTCGGTTAGCGGGGGGTGAGACCCAGTACTTC. Protein product: CSVRLAGGETQYF.

The chain couples TRBV7-6 to TRBJ2-7, with D tentatively TRBD2 (6 bases). V lost 5 bases and J 6 bases, leaving 14 bases between the germline ends. The germline CDR1 and CDR2 sequences are SGHVS and FNYEAQ. The CDR3 sequence is 13 residues long. The CDR3 nucleotides read TGTGCCAGCAGCACTATCGGGGGTATCGAGCAGTACTTC. Translation: CASSTIGGIEQYF.

There are a few counts of this clonotype. The chain couples TRBV20-1 to TRBJ2-4, with 8 bases matching TRBD1. J gave up 0 bases and V 7 bases, and 11 bases lay outside the gene matches. The germline V gene encodes CDR1 DFQATT and CDR2 SNEGSKA (reference sequence). This CDR3 comprises 16 residues. CDR3 nucleotides: TGCAGTGTCCCAACCGGACAGGGACGAGCCAAAAACATTCAGTACTTC. It encodes CSVPTGQGRAKNIQYF.

The chain combines TRBV6-1 with TRBJ2-7, with D unclear. Germline CDR1 and CDR2: MNHNS and SASEGT. V lost 0 bases to trimming and J lost 2 bases, with 8 bases between them. The CDR3 spans 14 residues. CDR3 region: CASSEARLAYEQYF. CDR3 sequence (DNA): TGTGCCAGCAGTGAAGCGCGGTTGGCCTACGAGCAGTACTTC.

This clonotype was observed a handful of times. The V and J genes are TRBV12-3 or TRBV12-4 and TRBJ2-5; D unclear. This CDR3 spans 14 amino acids. Trimming removed 4 bases at V and 4 bases at J, with 13 bases between. CDR3 in DNA: TGTGCCAGCAGTTCCCACTCACGAGGAGAGACCCAGTACTTC. It encodes CASSSHSRGETQYF.

This clonotype came up a few times. The chain uses TRBV7-2 and TRBJ2-2; D call uncertain. Trimming pared 5 bases from V and 1 base from J, leaving 11 bases between. The CDR3 has 15 amino acids. Germline V lookup: CDR1 SGHTA, CDR2 FQGNSA. The CDR3 protein is CASSPGSGNTGELFF. The DNA of the CDR3 is TGTGCCAGCAGCCCCGGGTCTGGGAACACCGGGGAGCTGTTTTTT.